This T cell receptor beta chain was sequenced during a study of radiation and T cells in renal cell carcinoma. About the research overall: Nephrectomy followed 15 Gy stereotactic body radiation by 4 weeks.

Study conclusions and caveats: Without pretreatment biopsies, baseline tumor clonotype presence was undetermined. From baseline, blood top tumor clonotypes peaked at 2 weeks post-radiation.

Using immunoSEQ multiplex PCR, the repertoire was profiled, and TCRdb retains in-frame clones only, with some absent. Of 130,000 to 150,000 clones in the sample, less than 90% were seen once. For this clone: Its antigen is unknown.

Time point reported: baseline pretreatment blood. Regarding treatment: 15 Gy SBRT to primary tumor, nephrectomy 4 weeks later. The clonotype comes from a woman in her 70s with renal cell carcinoma. The sequenced sample was blood, obtained from a patient whose treatment included radiotherapy and nephrectomy.

The CDR3 DNA is TGTGCCAGTAGCAGGACAGGGCATAACTATGGCTACACCTTC. The encoded protein is CASSRTGHNYGYTF. The chain is built from TRBV6-1 and TRBJ1-2, with TRBD1 matching 8 bases. CDR3 length equals 14 residues. Germline V gives CDR1 MNHNS, CDR2 SASEGT. V was pared by 9 bases and J by 1 base, with 7 bases of the junction left unmatched.